These T cell receptor beta chains were read from a single sample in a study of cytomegalovirus exposure and HLA in healthy donors. Only in-frame clones appear in the TCRdb table, and some are missing; sequencing was by immunoSEQ multiplex PCR. The specimen's table records 200,000 or so clones. Sequenced input: PBMCs. Receptor source: a girl aged 2 to 9 in good health and CMV-seropositive. CDR3s include the opening cysteine and the closing phenylalanine or tryptophan. Fields, in order: V gene, D gene, J gene, CDR3 DNA, CDR3 protein. The D gene is left open where the match is weak.

TRBV7-2,TRBD2,TRBJ2-2,TGTGCCAGCAGCTTCGGACTAGCGGTAAACACCGGGGAGCTGTTTTTT,CASSFGLAVNTGELFF
TRBV12-2,NA,TRBJ1-1,TGTGCAAGTCGCCACGCTAGAAGGAACACTGAAGCTTTCTTT,CASRHARRNTEAFF
TRBV6-1,TRBD2,TRBJ2-7,TGTGCCAGTTCAACTAGCGGGAGATTCTACGAGCAGTACTTC,CASSTSGRFYEQYF
TRBV7-9,NA,TRBJ2-3,TGTGCCAGCAGCTTATTGTACCCCGGCGGTACGCAGTATTTT,CASSLLYPGGTQYF
TRBV5-5,TRBD2,TRBJ2-1,TGTGCCAGCAGCAGTAGCCTCACTAGCGGGAGAGTCCATGAGCAGTTCTTC,CASSSSLTSGRVHEQFF
TRBV29-1,NA,TRBJ2-1,TGCAGCGTTTGTCCTTCCTACAATGAGCAGTTCTTC,CSVCPSYNEQFF
TRBV11-2,TRBD2,TRBJ2-5,TGTGCCAGCAGACTTAGCGGGACCTGGGAGACCCAGTACTTC,CASRLSGTWETQYF
TRBV29-1,NA,TRBJ2-7,TGCAGCGCCACCGACACTTCTTACGAGCAGTACTTC,CSATDTSYEQYF
TRBV19,NA,TRBJ2-3,TGTGCCAGTAGTACCTTGTCTGGAGGGGCAGATACGCAGTATTTT,CASSTLSGGADTQYF
TRBV5-1,TRBD1,TRBJ1-1,TGCGCCAGCAGCGCGCCGACAGGGACGGGCACTGAAGCTTTCTTT,CASSAPTGTGTEAFF
TRBV10-1,TRBD2,TRBJ2-1,TGCGCCAGCAGTGGACAACTAGCGGGAGGATACAATGAGCAGTTCTTC,CASSGQLAGGYNEQFF
TRBV27,NA,TRBJ1-4,TGTGCCAGCAGCCCTACTGGAGGGGGGGCAACTAATGAAAAACTGTTTTTT,CASSPTGGGATNEKLFF
TRBV5-1,TRBD2,TRBJ2-1,TGCGCCAGCAGCGAGACTAGCGGAAGCTCCTACAATGAGCAGTTCTTC,CASSETSGSSYNEQFF
TRBV2,NA,TRBJ1-5,TGTGCCAGCAGAGGGGGGACGGGAGGGTGGCAGCCCCAGCATTTT,CASRGGTGGWQPQHF
TRBV28,TRBD1,TRBJ1-6,TGTGCCAGCAGCCTCAGGGACAGGGGGCTGAATTCACCCCTCCACTTT,CASSLRDRGLNSPLHF
TRBV20-1,NA,TRBJ1-1,TGCAGTGCTAGTCTCACTGAAGCTTTCTTT,CSASLTEAFF
TRBV28,TRBD1,TRBJ2-2,TGTGCCAGCAGGCCAGGGGGGAACACCGGGGAGCTGTTTTTT,CASRPGGNTGELFF
TRBV28,TRBD1,TRBJ1-1,TGTGCCAGCAGCCCAAGCGGGACAGGGAACACTGAAGCTTTCTTT,CASSPSGTGNTEAFF
TRBV19,TRBD1,TRBJ1-4,TGTGCCAGTAGTCTAGGACAGGGTGGAGTCGAAAAACTGTTTTTT,CASSLGQGGVEKLFF
TRBV5-3,NA,TRBJ1-1,TGTGCCAGAAGCCCCAACAGGGCCCTATGGAACACTGAAGCTTTCTTT,CARSPNRALWNTEAFF
TRBV29-1,NA,TRBJ2-7,TGCAGCGTTCCAGGGGATAATTCCTACGAGCAGTACTTC,CSVPGDNSYEQYF
TRBV10-3,NA,TRBJ1-5,TGTGCCACGGGGGGGGGCAGCCTTAGCAATCAGCCCCAGCATTTT,CATGGGSLSNQPQHF
TRBV20-1,NA,TRBJ2-5,TGCAGTGCCCTACTGGAGACCCAGTACTTC,CSALLETQYF
TRBV19,NA,TRBJ1-5,TGTGCCAGTAGTCCCCGTGGCACCCGTCCCGAATCCAATAGCAATCAGCCCCAGCATTTT,CASSPRGTRPESNSNQPQHF
TRBV11-2,NA,TRBJ2-3,TGTGCCAGCAGCTTAGGACAAAACGCAGGCTATACGCAGTATTTT,CASSLGQNAGYTQYF
TRBV18,NA,TRBJ1-1,TGTGCCAGCTCATCTCAGGATTACACTGAAGCTTTCTTT,CASSSQDYTEAFF
TRBV7-6,TRBD1,TRBJ1-1,TGTGCCAGCAGCCTGCGGGTCGGGACAGGAGCTTTAGTGAACACTGAAGCTTTCTTT,CASSLRVGTGALVNTEAFF
TRBV29-1,NA,TRBJ2-7,TGCAGCGTTGCGTTTTATAGCGGCGAGCAGTACTTC,CSVAFYSGEQYF
TRBV5-1,NA,TRBJ1-4,TGCGCCAGCAGCTTGGGCCCCCTTGGGCCACGCGATGAAAAACTGTTTTTT,CASSLGPLGPRDEKLFF
TRBV9,TRBD2,TRBJ2-1,TGTGCCAGCAGTCCGACTAGCGCGCTCAGAGGTGAGCAGTTCTTC,CASSPTSALRGEQFF
TRBV11-2,TRBD2,TRBJ2-7,TGTGCCAGCAGCAAAGCGGGAGGGCCCAGCGGCGAGCAGTACTTC,CASSKAGGPSGEQYF
TRBV4-1,NA,TRBJ2-3,TGCGCCAGCAGCCAAGAACTAGTGGGAGATACGCAGTATTTT,CASSQELVGDTQYF
TRBV7-9,TRBD2,TRBJ2-3,TGTGCCAGCAGCTTCCCACTAGCGGGATCACTGCACTCCACAGATACGCAGTATTTT,CASSFPLAGSLHSTDTQYF
TRBV19,TRBD1,TRBJ2-1,TGTGCCAGCGACCGGACAGGGGGTCACAATGAGCAGTTCTTC,CASDRTGGHNEQFF
TRBV2,TRBD1,TRBJ2-5,TGTGCCAGCAGACCCGGGACAGGGGTAGGAGAGCAGTACTTC,CASRPGTGVGEQYF
TRBV15,NA,TRBJ2-2,TGTGCCACCAGCAGAGGAGGGACGAACACCGGGGAGCTGTTTTTT,CATSRGGTNTGELFF
TRBV27,NA,TRBJ2-6,TGTGCCAGCAGTTTAGGGGCCTCTGGGGCCAACGTCCTGACTTTC,CASSLGASGANVLTF
TRBV7-9,NA,TRBJ2-7,TGTGCCAGCAGCCTTGCCACTGAGGGAGGGCAGTACTTC,CASSLATEGGQYF
TRBV29-1,NA,TRBJ1-3,TGCAGCGTTGTTGGGGCGGGGGCTCCTGGAAACACCATATATTTT,CSVVGAGAPGNTIYF
TRBV27,TRBD2,TRBJ2-7,TGTGCCAGCAGTAGAGGGACTAGCGGTACCTACGAGCAGTACTTC,CASSRGTSGTYEQYF
TRBV21-1,NA,TRBJ2-6,TGTGCCAGCAGCAAAGGGCGGGACAGGGAGAAAACTGGGGCCAACGTCCTGACTTTC,CASSKGRDREKTGANVLTF
TRBV29-1,TRBD1,TRBJ2-7,TGCAGCGTTTGGGGACAGGGTCAACCCTCCTACGAGCAGTACTTC,CSVWGQGQPSYEQYF
TRBV2,NA,TRBJ1-5,TGTGCCAGCAGTAAAGACATAAATCAGCCCCAGCATTTT,CASSKDINQPQHF
TRBV4-2,TRBD2,TRBJ2-3,TGTGCCAGCAGCCAAGATCTCCTAGCGGGAGGGCCGACAGATACGCAGTATTTT,CASSQDLLAGGPTDTQYF
TRBV7-6,NA,TRBJ2-3,TGTGCCAGCAGCTTAGGCACAGTTTCTAGCACAGATACGCAGTATTTT,CASSLGTVSSTDTQYF
TRBV11-2,TRBD1,TRBJ2-5,TGTGCCAGCCAAGAGACCCCCGGGACAGATTCTGCGGCCCAGTACTTC,CASQETPGTDSAAQYF
TRBV29-1,NA,TRBJ1-1,TGCAGCGTTTACAGGGAGAACACTGAAGCTTTCTTT,CSVYRENTEAFF
TRBV29-1,NA,TRBJ2-7,TGCAGCGTTAGAACAGGGATCAACGAGCAGTACTTC,CSVRTGINEQYF
TRBV19,NA,TRBJ1-5,TGTGCCAGTAGTAAACCCCAGGGGTCAAATCAGCCCCAGCATTTT,CASSKPQGSNQPQHF
TRBV28,TRBD2,TRBJ2-2,TGTGCCAGCAGGATTAGCGGGAGGTTGGGCGGGGAGCTGTTTTTT,CASRISGRLGGELFF
TRBV5-6,NA,TRBJ1-1,TGTGCCAGCAGCCGGTTGGTAGTGTTTGAAGCTTTCTTT,CASSRLVVFEAFF
TRBV28,NA,TRBJ1-2,TGTGCCAGCAGGAGCAGGCGAAACTATGGCTACACCTTC,CASRSRRNYGYTF
TRBV19,TRBD1,TRBJ2-1,TGTGCCAGCAGGTCGACAGGGGTCTCCAATGAGCAGTTCTTC,CASRSTGVSNEQFF
TRBV10-1,NA,TRBJ1-1,TGCGCCAGCAGTGTAGACGGGGGTGGTGAAGCTTTCTTT,CASSVDGGGEAFF
TRBV5-1,TRBD2,TRBJ2-7,TGCGCCAGCAGCTTGGAGCCTAGCGGGATCGGTAGCTCCTACGAGCAGTACTTC,CASSLEPSGIGSSYEQYF
TRBV6-5,NA,TRBJ1-2,TGTGCCAGCAGTTACATGGAGCGAGGTTCGTACACCTTC,CASSYMERGSYTF
TRBV6-5,TRBD1,TRBJ2-5,TGTGCCAGCAGTTACTCCAGGGACAGGGTTTGGGAGACCCAGTACTTC,CASSYSRDRVWETQYF
TRBV15,NA,TRBJ2-7,TGTGCCACCCGCCAGAGAGGAGGGCCGGACCATCCCCTCGAGCAGTACTTC,CATRQRGGPDHPLEQYF
TRBV14,NA,TRBJ1-1,TGTGCCAGCAGCCAATCTAGAGCGGGTAACACTGAAGCTTTCTTT,CASSQSRAGNTEAFF
TRBV5-4,NA,TRBJ1-1,TGTGCCAGCAGCTTGGCCGAGGTTGGGAACACTGAAGCTTTCTTT,CASSLAEVGNTEAFF